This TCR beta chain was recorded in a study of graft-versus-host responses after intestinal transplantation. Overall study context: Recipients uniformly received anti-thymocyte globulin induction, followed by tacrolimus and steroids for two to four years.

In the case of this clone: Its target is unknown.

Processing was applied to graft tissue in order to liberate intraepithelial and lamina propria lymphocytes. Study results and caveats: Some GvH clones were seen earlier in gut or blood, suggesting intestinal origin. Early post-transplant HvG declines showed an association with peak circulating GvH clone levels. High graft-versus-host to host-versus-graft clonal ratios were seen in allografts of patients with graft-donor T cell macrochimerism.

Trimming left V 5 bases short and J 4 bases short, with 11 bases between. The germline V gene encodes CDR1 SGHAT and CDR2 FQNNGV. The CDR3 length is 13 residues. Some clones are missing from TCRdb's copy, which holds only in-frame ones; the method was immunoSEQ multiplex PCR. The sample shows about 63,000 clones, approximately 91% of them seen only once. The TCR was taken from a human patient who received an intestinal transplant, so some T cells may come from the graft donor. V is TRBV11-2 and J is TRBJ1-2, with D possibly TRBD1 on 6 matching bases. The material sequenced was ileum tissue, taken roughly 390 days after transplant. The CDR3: CASSRTGFYGYTF. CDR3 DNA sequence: TGTGCCAGCAGCCGAACAGGGTTCTATGGCTACACCTTC.